Presented here are 21 T cell receptor beta chains from one specimen sequenced in a study of cytotoxic CD8 clonotypes in ibrutinib-treated CLL. Generated by immunoSEQ multiplex PCR, the TCRdb table keeps only in-frame clones and is missing some. This table has about 8,600 clones, roughly three quarters appearing once. Sequenced here: PBMCs, sampled before ibrutinib treatment. These receptors were obtained from a human donor with chronic lymphocytic leukemia.

This clone was detected only a few times. The rearrangement joins TRBV19 to TRBJ2-1; 9 bases are a match to TRBD1. The CDR3 contains 15 residues. The V segment lost 5 bases and the J segment 8 bases; nucleotides outside the gene matches: 10. Looked up from germline, CDR1 is LNHDA and CDR2 is SQIVND (reference sequence). The CDR3 is CASSPGTGLGDEQFF. The CDR3 nucleotides read TGTGCCAGTAGTCCCGGGACAGGGTTGGGAGATGAGCAGTTCTTC.

By share, this clone counts as medium-sized. This chain links TRBV2 with TRBJ1-3; D ambiguous. V lost 4 bases and J lost 0, with 4 bases in between. Germline assignment: CDR1 SNHLY and CDR2 FYNNEI. The CDR3 runs 13 residues. CDR3 protein: CASSGLSGNTIYF. For the CDR3, the DNA is TGTGCCAGCAGTGGACTCTCTGGAAACACCATATATTTT.

This clone was picked up a small number of times. The chain has TRBV6-6 and TRBJ1-5; 7 positions agree with TRBD1. V shed 5 bases, J shed 7 bases, and the junction held 8 bases outside the gene matches. The CDR3 length is 14 residues. From germline, CDR1 is MNHNY and CDR2 SVGAGI (reference sequence). The CDR3 protein is CASSSRDSIQPQHF. The CDR3 DNA follows: TGTGCCAGCAGTAGCCGGGACAGCATCCAGCCCCAGCATTTT.

The gene calls are TRBV18 and TRBJ2-3, with a weak D call TRBD2 (5 bases). Per the germline V gene, CDR1 is KGHSH and CDR2 is LQKENI. This CDR3 has 15 residues. V shed 6 bases and J shed 2 bases, with 15 bases lying between them. CDR3 protein: CASSAPGSSTDTQYF. For the CDR3, the DNA is TGTGCCAGCTCCGCCCCGGGGTCGTCCACAGATACGCAGTATTTT.

V usage is TRBV18 and J usage is TRBJ1-3, with 7 bases aligning to TRBD1. V lost 0 bases, J lost 1 base, and 3 bases stayed unmatched. The CDR3 loop spans 16 amino acids. The germline V gene encodes CDR1 KGHSH and CDR2 LQKENI. The CDR3 nucleotides read TGTGCCAGCTCACCACCGAAGACAGGGTCTGGAAACACCATATATTTT. Translating it yields CASSPPKTGSGNTIYF.

This chain links TRBV6-4 with TRBJ2-7, with 7 bases matching TRBD1. Looked up from germline, CDR1 is MRHNA and CDR2 is SNTAGT. The CDR3 has 15 residues. Unmatched junction bases numbered 11, after V lost 6 bases and J lost 3 bases. The CDR3: CASSPDRMEDYEQYF. DNA for the CDR3: TGTGCCAGCAGCCCGGACAGGATGGAAGACTACGAGCAGTACTTC.

The V gene is TRBV18, the J gene TRBJ2-7; tentatively, D is TRBD2 (6 bases). CDR1 is KGHSH, CDR2 LQKENI, per germline. V lost 5 bases, J lost 2 bases, and 16 bases lay in between. The CDR3 is 15 residues long. The CDR3: CASSTTGGSPYEQYF. As DNA, the CDR3 is TGTGCCAGCTCAACGACCGGGGGATCCCCCTACGAGCAGTACTTC.

V and J are TRBV7-8 and TRBJ2-7, with 7 positions matching TRBD2. The V gene end was trimmed by 0 bases and the J gene end by 1 base; junction bases not matched to a gene: 12. The CDR3 contains 18 residues. Germline V gives CDR1 SGHVS, CDR2 FQNEAQ. The CDR3 here is CASSLAPPSGPFSYEQYF. The DNA of the CDR3 is TGTGCCAGCAGCTTAGCGCCACCTAGCGGCCCTTTTTCCTACGAGCAGTACTTC.

This clone was observed a few times. The J gene is TRBJ2-3, the V gene TRBV7-9; 7 nucleotides agree with TRBD2. CDR3 length equals 15 residues. The V gene's germline CDR1 is SEHNR and CDR2 FQNEAQ (reference sequence). Trimming at V came to 5 bases and at J to 1 base, leaving 6 bases not matched to a gene. This chain's CDR3 is CASSGLAERTDTQYF. The CDR3 nucleotides read TGTGCCAGCAGCGGTCTAGCGGAGCGCACAGATACGCAGTATTTT.

The chain employs TRBV7-9 and TRBJ1-2, with no clear D. Germline V lookup: CDR1 SEHNR, CDR2 FQNEAQ (reference sequence). Trimming removed 1 base at V and 4 bases at J, with 7 bases between. This CDR3 spans 13 amino acids. The CDR3 DNA is TGTGCCAGCAGCTTAGGCCAGCGCTATGGCTACACCTTC. Encoded protein: CASSLGQRYGYTF.

The chain links TRBV4-2 to TRBJ1-5; D call uncertain. The CDR3 consists of 13 residues. V gave up 0 bases and J gave up 7 bases, with 7 bases separating them. Per germline, CDR1 LGHNA and CDR2 YNFKEQ. CDR3 coding DNA: TGTGCCAGCAGCCAAGACACCGGGCAGCCCCAGCATTTT. Amino acid sequence: CASSQDTGQPQHF.

This chain connects TRBV5-4 to TRBJ2-1; D remains ambiguous. The CDR3 consists of 13 residues. Per germline, CDR1 SGHNT and CDR2 YYREEE (reference sequence). Trimming took off 6 bases at V and 5 bases at J, with 12 bases between the two ends. CDR3: CASTPTWDNEQFF. In DNA form, the CDR3 reads TGTGCCAGCACCCCTACTTGGGACAATGAGCAGTTCTTC.

The chain links TRBV11-3 to TRBJ2-1; a weak D match, TRBD1 (6 bases). The CDR3 runs to 14 residues. Deletions cut 5 bases from V and 4 bases from J, with 12 bases between. CDR1 is SGHNT, CDR2 YENEEA, per germline. CDR3 residues: CASSIGQQYNEQFF. For the CDR3, the DNA is TGTGCCAGCAGCATAGGACAGCAGTACAATGAGCAGTTCTTC.

The J gene is TRBJ2-6, the V gene TRBV30; the D call may be TRBD1 or TRBD2 (5 bases each). The V end lost 0 bases, the J end lost 0 bases, and 12 bases lay between the germline ends. The CDR3 is 17 residues long. Germline V CDR1 and CDR2: GTSNPN, SVGIG (reference sequence). The CDR3 sequence is CAWSVPGLLSGANVLTF. The CDR3 nucleotides read TGTGCCTGGAGTGTTCCGGGGCTCCTCTCTGGGGCCAACGTCCTGACTTTC.

In this sample, this clone turned up a few times. The chain combines TRBV5-1 with TRBJ1-2, with D unclear. The CDR3 contains 14 residues. Trimming removed 0 bases from V and 8 bases from J, with 14 bases in between. Germline V gene lookup returns CDR1 SGHRS and CDR2 YFSETQ. CDR3 amino acids: CASSLDDSTKGYTF. The CDR3 bases are TGCGCCAGCAGCTTGGATGACTCGACGAAAGGCTACACCTTC.

V usage is TRBV5-1 and J usage is TRBJ2-2; 7 bases fit TRBD1. Germline V CDR1 and CDR2: SGHRS, YFSETQ. CDR3 length equals 15 residues. V shed 0 bases, J shed 1 base, and the junction held 0 bases outside the gene matches. The CDR3 here is CASSLDRGNTGELFF. CDR3 nucleotides: TGCGCCAGCAGCTTGGACAGGGGGAACACCGGGGAGCTGTTTTTT.

V and J are TRBV11-2 and TRBJ2-3, with D maybe TRBD1 (5 bases). Germline CDR1 is SGHAT and CDR2 is FQNNGV. V lost 9 bases, J lost 0 bases, and 16 bases lay in between. CDR3 length equals 15 residues. CDR3 bases: TGTGCCAGTTCGAACCAGGGATCAAGCACAGATACGCAGTATTTT. Its translation: CASSNQGSSTDTQYF.

The chain is built from TRBV27 and TRBJ2-2; TRBD2 agrees at 9 bases. The germline CDR1 and CDR2 sequences are MNHEY and SMNVEV (reference sequence). The CDR3 totals 17 residues. J was trimmed by 7 bases and V by 6 bases; bases with no gene match: 15. The CDR3 is CASSPVAGAYSNGELFF. The CDR3, as DNA: TGTGCCAGCAGCCCGGTAGCGGGAGCTTATTCTAACGGGGAGCTGTTTTTT.

The rearrangement links TRBV28 to TRBJ1-5; TRBD1 agrees at 9 bases. The germline V gene encodes CDR1 MDHEN and CDR2 SYDVKM. Unmatched junction bases numbered 15, after V lost 6 bases and J lost 9 bases. This CDR3 spans 16 amino acids. Here the CDR3 reads CASRPPGTGSSRPQHF. The CDR3 DNA reads as TGTGCCAGCAGGCCCCCCGGGACAGGGAGCTCCCGGCCCCAGCATTTT.

The V gene is TRBV10-1, the J gene TRBJ2-2; 9 nucleotides align to TRBD1. The CDR3 length is 16 residues. The ends lost 2 bases at V and 3 bases at J; junction bases unmatched: 4. The germline V gene encodes CDR1 WNHNN and CDR2 SYGVQD (reference sequence). This CDR3 is CASSENRGLDTGELFF. CDR3 in DNA: TGCGCCAGCAGTGAGAACAGGGGGCTGGACACCGGGGAGCTGTTTTTT.

This clone turned up a few times. The rearrangement uses TRBV27 and TRBJ1-2; no clear D. Looked up from germline, CDR1 is MNHEY and CDR2 is SMNVEV (reference sequence). The CDR3 runs to 15 residues. V lost 5 bases and J lost 6, with 19 bases in between. CDR3 region: CASSPAASITNGYTF. CDR3 DNA sequence: TGTGCCAGCAGTCCCGCCGCCTCGATTACTAATGGCTACACCTTC.